This record concerns one T cell receptor (beta chain) sequence. It lacks a known antigen. Base quality data are lacking; no much larger clone is found one base away. The collaborating institutions used their own protocols to collect whole blood in K2EDTA tubes. Collaborator samples were shipped for TCRbeta analysis as frozen whole blood, isolated PBMCs, or DNA extracted from either sample type. The data are from a study of blood T cell repertoires in COVID-19 (dated by TCRdb to the early 2020s). Background on the whole study: Samples covering the acute and convalescent phases of COVID-19 were provided by collaborators in the United States, Italy and Spain. The material from the prospective study consisted of cDNA or gDNA derived from T cells, B-cell-depleted T cells, or PBMCs. Deeply sampled blood TCRbeta repertoires from subjects exposed to, actively infected with, or recovered from COVID-19 were included in the dataset. The repertoires were released in a freely available public database meant as a resource for research on the immune response to SARS-CoV-2. The samples were drawn from two sources: the first 160 participants of the ongoing ImmuneRACE study, and 950 to 1,500 subjects contributed by 6 global collaborators. The sample metadata nearly always contained a de-identified subject ID, COVID-19 status, age in years and sex. Where available, HLA class I and class II types were obtained from metadata supplied by the sample provider rather than from assay-based typing.

TCRbeta CDR3 regions were amplified from genomic DNA by means of the immunoSEQ Assay, a bias-controlled multiplex PCR. The original methods were these. The number of nucleated cells in each sample was estimated from the amplification of reference gene primers within the assay. Sequence reads were collapsed and filtered to measure the absolute abundance of every unique TCRbeta CDR3 rearrangement. For each sample, productive Simpson clonality was calculated as the square root of Simpson's diversity index across productive rearrangements. Imported from immuneACCESS, the table was reduced by TCRdb to in-frame sequences with V and J called. These copies leave out some clones; in studies compared against another copy, an unresolved V gene accounts for under half, and the cause of the remainder is not known. That table gives V, J and clone size, and the DNA gave D and trimming. The sample includes over 100,000 clones, with around 80% observed a single time. The ten top clones hold roughly 4% of the sample.

V and J are truncated by 0 bases and 3 bases respectively, leaving an intervening sequence of 12 bases. The CDR3 runs 15 amino acids, cysteine and phenylalanine included. Of all the DNA, just the CDR3 is kept, 45 bases in frame from base 1. The germline V gene encodes CDR1 MNHEY and CDR2 SVGEGT. General findings and caveats noted by the study authors: The amount of clinical and demographic metadata varied by source and participant and was provided uncurated.

This sequence was found in a human donor in a cohort sampled during active or convalescent COVID-19. The rearrangement combines TRBV6-2 or TRBV6-3 with TRBJ2-7; 5 matching bases give a weak D call of TRBD1. The sequencing input was peripheral blood. The DNA sequence reads TGTGCCAGCAGTTACTCCCAGGCGCAGGGCTACGAGCAGTACTTC. It is translated as CASSYSQAQGYEQYF.